A selection of T cell receptor beta chains follows, all from one sample in a study of blood T cell repertoires in COVID-19. Profiled with immunoSEQ multiplex PCR; TCRdb holds only in-frame clones, not every one. The sample contains nearly 250,000 clones, around nine tenths of which appear only once. The specimen was peripheral blood. The receptors here all came from a woman aged 55-69 years who had recovered from COVID-19. Each CDR3 is given with its conserved first and last residue. A D gene is named only where the DNA matches it firmly. Not every row has a clone size; where given, it reads once, few, many or a size class.

TRBJ1-1 14 TRBV19 NA NA CASSKTGVNTEAFF TGTGCCAGTAGTAAGACAGGCGTGAACACTGAAGCTTTCTTT
TRBJ2-7 17 TRBV7-8 NA NA CASSPHYQDRTSYEQYF TGTGCCAGCAGCCCCCACTACCAAGACAGGACATCCTACGAGCAGTACTTC
TRBJ2-7 14 TRBV5-1 NA NA CASSPRASSYEQYF TGCGCCAGCAGCCCCAGGGCTAGCTCCTACGAGCAGTACTTC
TRBJ1-1 15 TRBV4-3 NA TRBD1 CASSDRVYDNTEAFF TGCGCCAGCAGCGACAGGGTCTATGATAACACTGAAGCTTTCTTT
TRBJ2-3 15 TRBV7-8 NA NA CASSLAPGAVRTQYF TGTGCCAGCAGCTTAGCGCCGGGAGCGGTGCGTACGCAGTATTTT
TRBJ2-6 18 TRBV3-1/TRBV3-2 NA TRBD2 CASSTSGALLSGANVLTF TGTGCCAGCAGCACCAGCGGGGCCCTCCTCTCTGGGGCCAACGTCCTGACTTTC
TRBJ2-3 18 TRBV5-1 NA TRBD2 CASSLASLAGASTDTQYF TGCGCCAGCAGCTTGGCAAGTCTAGCGGGGGCCTCCACAGATACGCAGTATTTT
TRBJ2-7 16 TRBV7-2 NA TRBD1 CASSSHGGQGPHEQYF TGTGCCAGCAGCTCGCACGGGGGACAGGGACCTCACGAGCAGTACTTC
TRBJ2-1 16 TRBV18 NA TRBD2 CASSPPGGGSYNEQFF TGTGCCAGCTCACCACCGGGCGGGGGATCCTACAATGAGCAGTTCTTC
TRBJ2-7 18 TRBV3-1/TRBV3-2 NA TRBD1 CASSQTNHRGLESDEQYF TGTGCCAGCAGCCAAACAAATCACAGGGGGCTGGAATCGGACGAGCAGTACTTC
TRBJ2-7 15 TRBV9 once NA CASSAPDKGFGEQYF TGTGCCAGCAGCGCCCCGGACAAGGGGTTTGGGGAGCAGTACTTC
TRBJ2-5 15 TRBV19 NA TRBD2 CASSISGGAWETQYF TGTGCCAGTAGTATTAGCGGGGGGGCCTGGGAGACCCAGTACTTC
TRBJ1-1 15 TRBV19 once NA CASSTHSTVNTEAFF TGTGCCAGTAGTACCCATTCGACAGTGAACACTGAAGCTTTCTTT
TRBJ2-5 16 TRBV24-1 NA TRBD1 CATSDRGQARQETQYF TGTGCCACCAGTGACCGAGGACAGGCCCGCCAAGAGACCCAGTACTTC
TRBJ2-3 15 TRBV7-2 NA TRBD1 CASSVDRGAGDTQYF TGTGCCAGCAGCGTGGACAGGGGCGCCGGAGATACGCAGTATTTT
TRBJ2-3 15 TRBV6-5 NA TRBD2 CASSWVRGGTDTQYF TGTGCCAGCAGTTGGGTGCGGGGGGGAACAGATACGCAGTATTTT
TRBJ2-3 15 TRBV4-1 NA NA CASSLDGTSTDTQYF TGCGCCAGCAGCCTGGACGGGACTAGCACAGATACGCAGTATTTT
TRBJ2-3 15 TRBV6-5 NA NA CASSYTGEAPDTQYF TGTGCCAGCAGTTACACCGGAGAAGCCCCAGATACGCAGTATTTT
TRBJ2-5 15 TRBV5-1 NA TRBD1 CASSTGQGIQETQYF TGCGCCAGCAGCACGGGACAGGGGATCCAAGAGACCCAGTACTTC
TRBJ1-3 15 TRBV5-4 NA TRBD1 CASSPWAGQGGTIYF TGTGCCAGCAGCCCTTGGGCCGGACAGGGGGGAACCATATATTTT
TRBJ2-7 13 TRBV18 NA NA CASSLGATYEQYF TGTGCCAGCTCACTAGGGGCAACCTACGAGCAGTACTTC
TRBJ1-4 17 TRBV28 once NA CASSLAGSSLTNEKLFF TGTGCCAGCAGTTTGGCGGGGTCCAGTTTGACTAATGAAAAACTGTTTTTT
TRBJ2-7 14 TRBV20-1 few TRBD2 CSASSGGDYYEQYF TGCAGTGCTAGTAGCGGGGGGGATTACTACGAGCAGTACTTC
TRBJ2-1 12 TRBV3-1/TRBV3-2 NA NA CASSLNRGEQFF TGTGCCAGCAGCCTCAACCGAGGTGAGCAGTTCTTC
TRBJ1-1 16 TRBV5-1 NA TRBD1 CASSLRGQGMNTEAFF TGCGCCAGCAGCTTGCGAGGACAGGGAATGAACACTGAAGCTTTCTTT
TRBJ1-1 15 TRBV28 NA NA CASGELGTSNTEAFF TGTGCCAGCGGGGAACTCGGGACATCGAACACTGAAGCTTTCTTT